This T cell receptor beta chain was found in a study of cytomegalovirus exposure and HLA in healthy donors (dated by TCRdb to 2016 to 2017). Study-level background: According to an earlier analysis of around 600 of the donors, 150 million to 200 million T cells yielded some 110 million unique TCR beta sequences and 276 Gb of sequence data. In addition to the first cohort of several hundred subjects, a separate validation cohort of around 110 different subjects was used. The aim of the study was to test whether cataloging public T cell receptors could identify signatures of past pathogen exposure. Every repertoire in the discovery cohort had been generated on one and the same sequencing platform. To predict cytomegalovirus infection status, the study brought together high-throughput TCR immunosequencing, statistical association of individual TCRs with disease status, and machine learning. Rather than drawing on any new phenotypic data, the later analysis identified candidate immune exposures from TCR beta sequences and the way those sequences occurred across donors. Of the 350 to 450 genotyped donors, roughly 80% were placed in the genetic ancestry cluster associated with self-reported Caucasian donors. Four to six DR-DQ haplotypes were handled as single units for association and clustering, since linkage in the cohort was strong. Among some 400 genotyped donors of the cohort, an average of around 240,000 unique TCR beta nucleotide sequences were sequenced per donor, roughly 20% of them non-productive. To decide whether each TCR beta V gene segment behaved as functional or pseudogenic, an earlier analysis of nearly 600 of the donors relied on high-throughput TCR beta sequencing. Donor age, sex, ethnicity and CMV serostatus were compiled together with the repertoire data. The study profiled the T cell repertoires of about 720 subjects by immunosequencing and related them to cytomegalovirus serostatus. Typing coverage varied by locus: roughly 629-640 donors for A, B, C, DRB1 and DQB1; roughly 510 for DQA1; 606 for DPA1; roughly 470 for DPB1. In a later analysis, previously published TCR beta repertoires from about 640 donors were re-analyzed and high-resolution HLA genotyping was added so that TCR occurrence patterns could be studied. Class I and class II HLA loci were covered by the typing at four-digit resolution. Genome-wide SNP genotypes for about 60% of the 666 donors were used in a later genetic analysis, which treated that subset as a discovery cohort. Roughly 300 gigabases of sequencing data and approximately 85 million unique TCR sequences were included in an early release covering 500 to 750 HLA-typed donors. Study-level results and caveats: A later analysis found that most CMV-associated TCR beta chains appeared HLA-restricted, with HLA associations seemingly driven largely by CMV exposure. In vitro tests confirmed that a few of the cytomegalovirus-associated TCR beta chains recognize cytomegalovirus antigens. The study listed 150 to 200 TCR beta chains as associated with cytomegalovirus. In a later analysis, HLA-associated TCR beta chains showed more clonal expansion and lower generation probabilities than non-associated chains that were equally common. When HLA alleles, especially DR and DQ, strongly co-occurred, attributing TCR associations to individual alleles was difficult. The presence/absence analyses assumed that sequencing depth was roughly uniform across donors, and that assumption may not be true. In a later analysis, several top co-occurrence clusters were reported to appear linked to parvovirus B19, influenza, CMV and Epstein-Barr virus. Cytomegalovirus status was reported to be diagnosed by the classifier with high specificity and sensitivity in both the original and validation cohorts. According to the authors, the approach could potentially be generalized to other disease states and immunological phenotypes. A further reported finding was that TCR beta sequences accurately predicted the HLA-A and HLA-B alleles for most subjects in the first cohort. Linkage disequilibrium might explain the correlated functional status among segregating V segments, but an unknown experimental factor could not be excluded. Most TCR sequences were observed very rarely across donors, whereas some public TCRs were present in many individuals. Compared with the approximately 670-donor mean, donors in an Asian-associated ancestry cluster had fewer N-insertions in productive TCRs, according to a later genetic analysis. At a false discovery rate of 0.05, a later analysis linked 16,951 TCR beta sequences to specific HLA alleles. Because HLA typing was unavailable for some donors at each locus, only the typed subset was used in association tests. In an earlier analysis of some 640 of the donors, most TCR beta V segments were observed in productive rearrangements about 90% or about 30% of the time, broadly matching IMGT annotations. According to a later analysis, TCR association rates differed among HLA loci, with DRB1 alleles showing the most associated TCRs and HLA-C alleles showing the fewest. In this cohort, only TCR beta chains were sequenced, and detectable features were limited by the absence of alpha or paired-chain data. The sequencing pipeline was judged likely to have produced a cluster of highly shared sequence variants as a technical artifact. For the cohort, immune exposure information was limited to CMV serostatus. In a later genetic analysis, a missense DCLRE1C variant was associated with V-gene and J-gene trimming of TCR beta chains, and the association was replicated in an independent cohort. Because counts were too low, some 16 rarely observed V segments, including chromosome 9 orphons, were excluded from the earlier analysis of some 590 of the donors. Some IMGT-functional V segments, including TRBV6-2 and TRBV6-3, could not be distinguished by the 87-base-pair reads and were therefore excluded.

CDR1 and CDR2 were assigned from the germline V gene as SGHVS and FNYEAQ. The CDR3 covers 16 residues, taking in both the cysteine and the phenylalanine. The kept DNA is CDR3 alone, 48 bases in frame from the first base. V loses 4 bases at its end and J loses 1 base; junction bases beyond the gene matches: 6. The cohort was made up of under 800 healthy bone marrow donors. All cohort members were sampled while nominally healthy, although unrecorded immune exposures were likely present. The donor was CMV seropositive and belonged to the group of a few hundred seropositive cohort members. Every donor gave a peripheral blood sample, and the peripheral blood mononuclear cells from that sample were used for TCR beta sequencing. The Qiagen DNeasy Blood Extraction Kit was used to extract genomic DNA from the blood cell samples. The count of this clone is one. Its antigen has not been determined. No much larger clone is present one base from it, and per-base qualities are unavailable.

The library came from the immunoSEQ multiplex PCR assay. For the multiplex PCR, a mixture combining 60 forward primers for TCR Vbeta segments and 13 reverse primers for TCR Jbeta segments was used. A multiplex PCR assay on genomic DNA amplified the CDR3 region of rearranged TCR beta genes. On the Illumina HiSeq System, the amplified TCR beta libraries were sequenced as 87-base-pair reads. The study's processing was this. A later analysis counted tens of millions of unique TCR beta chains across the approximately 700 repertoires, and approximately 11 million of these chains were shared by at least two donors. Raw reads were error-corrected and collapsed into unique sequences by a nearest-neighbor algorithm in which closely related sequences were merged to remove PCR and sequencing errors. CDR3 sequences were aligned to IMGT reference sequences to assign V, D and J gene segments. For a sequence to be retained, a match of at least six nucleotides was required to both a V gene segment and a J gene segment. A rearrangement counted as productive if the CDR3 had no stop codons and remained in frame with V and J, and every other rearrangement counted as non-productive. Following IMGT convention, CDR3 was defined as the stretch from the second conserved V-encoded cysteine up to the conserved J-encoded phenylalanine. The earlier analysis of about 590 of the donors excluded sequences that lacked an unambiguous match to a single V gene segment. In an earlier analysis of approximately 610 of the donors, V segments were called functional above 56.7% productive rearrangements and were called segregating when the between-donor standard deviation exceeded 5%. A statistical classification framework was built to diagnose cytomegalovirus status from the catalog of TCR beta chain sequences. In a later analysis, TCR nucleotide sequences were compared against IMGT/GENE-DB human TR gene sequences so that V and J genes could be assigned. Using the TCRdist pipeline, a later analysis assigned CDR3 sequences along with most-parsimonious VDJ recombination scenarios. In a later analysis, every TCR beta chain was defined by the combination of its CDR3 amino acid sequence and its V-gene family, and reads without a unique V-gene family were dropped. A later analysis removed several hundred highly shared, low-generation-probability nucleotide sequences to deal with suspected cross-contamination and a sequencing artifact. In a later analysis, a clonal expansion index for each public chain was calculated from normalized within-repertoire ranks of inferred template counts. In a later analysis, generation probabilities were computed with a VDJ recombination model fitted to out-of-frame rearrangements, and the resulting probabilities were checked against IGoR. Hypergeometric tests were used in a later analysis to score TCR-TCR, TCR-HLA and TCR-CMV co-occurrence, with a repertoire-size bias correction applied to the TCR pairs. False discovery rates were estimated in a later analysis by permuting HLA or CMV assignments 20 times. In a later analysis, co-occurring TCRs were grouped using DBSCAN, and TCRdist sequence similarity was added for clustering within HLA-allele-positive subsets. For co-occurrence clustering, repertoires with fewer than 30,000 or more than 120,000 public chains were excluded, along with roughly 5 repertoires with anomalous nucleotide sharing. TCRdb took over this immuneACCESS table, retaining in-frame rearrangements with V and J assigned. Such tables are incomplete; in checked studies, under half of the missing clones stem from an unresolved V gene, and the remainder is unexplained. D and trimming come from the DNA, and the V and J calls and clone size come from that table. The sample contains more than 150,000 clones, about 80% of them found a single time. The top ten clonotypes cover about 2% of the sample.

The sequenced sample consisted of PBMCs. The V and J segments used are TRBV7-6 and TRBJ2-3; 9 middle bases align to TRBD2. This clonotype was sampled from a woman aged 18-35 years in good health and CMV-seropositive. The CDR3 region has the sequence CASSSRTSEGTDTQYF. At the DNA level, the sequence is TGTGCCAGCAGCTCTAGGACTAGCGAGGGCACAGATACGCAGTATTTT.